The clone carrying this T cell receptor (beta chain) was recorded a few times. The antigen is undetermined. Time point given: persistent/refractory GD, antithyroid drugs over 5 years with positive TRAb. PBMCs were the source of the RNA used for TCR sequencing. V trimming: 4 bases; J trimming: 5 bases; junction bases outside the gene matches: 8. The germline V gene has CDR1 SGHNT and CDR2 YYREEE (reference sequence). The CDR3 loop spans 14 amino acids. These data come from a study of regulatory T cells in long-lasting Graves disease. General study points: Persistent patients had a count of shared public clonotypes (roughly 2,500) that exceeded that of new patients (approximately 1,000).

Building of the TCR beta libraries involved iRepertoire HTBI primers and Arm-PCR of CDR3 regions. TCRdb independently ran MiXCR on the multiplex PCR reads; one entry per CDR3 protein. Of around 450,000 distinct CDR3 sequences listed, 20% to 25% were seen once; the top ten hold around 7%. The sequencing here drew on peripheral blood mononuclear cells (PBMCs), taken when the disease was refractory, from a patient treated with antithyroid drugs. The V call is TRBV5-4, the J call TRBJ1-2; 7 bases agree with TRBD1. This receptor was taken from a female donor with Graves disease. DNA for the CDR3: TGTGCCAGCAGCCCCGGCGGGACAGCTTATGGCTACACCTTC. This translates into CASSPGGTAYGYTF. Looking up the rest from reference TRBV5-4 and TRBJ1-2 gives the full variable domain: ETGVTQSPTHLIKTRGQQVTLRCSSQSGHNTVSWYQQALGQGPQFIFQYYREEENGRGNFPPRFSGLQFPNYSSELNVNALELDDSALYLCASSPGGTAYGYTFGSGTRLTVV.